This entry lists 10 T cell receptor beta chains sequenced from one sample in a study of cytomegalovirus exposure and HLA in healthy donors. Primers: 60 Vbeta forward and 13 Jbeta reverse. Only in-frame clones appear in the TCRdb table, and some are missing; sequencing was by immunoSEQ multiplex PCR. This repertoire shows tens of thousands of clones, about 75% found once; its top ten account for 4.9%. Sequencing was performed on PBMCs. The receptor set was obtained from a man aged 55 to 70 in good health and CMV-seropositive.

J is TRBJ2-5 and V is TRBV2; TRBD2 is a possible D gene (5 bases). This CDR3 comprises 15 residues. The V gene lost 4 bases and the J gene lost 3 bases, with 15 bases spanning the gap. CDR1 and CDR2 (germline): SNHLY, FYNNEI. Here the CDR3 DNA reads TGTGCCAGCAGTGCCGAGGGAGCGCAGAAAGAGACCCAGTACTTC. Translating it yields CASSAEGAQKETQYF.

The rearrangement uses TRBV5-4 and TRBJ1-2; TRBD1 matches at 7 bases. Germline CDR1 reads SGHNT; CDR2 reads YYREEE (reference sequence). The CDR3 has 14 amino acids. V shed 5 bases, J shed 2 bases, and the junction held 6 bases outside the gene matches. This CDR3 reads CASSPPGQNYGYTF. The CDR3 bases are TGTGCCAGCAGTCCCCCGGGACAGAACTATGGCTACACCTTC. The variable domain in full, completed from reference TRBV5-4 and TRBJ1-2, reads ETGVTQSPTHLIKTRGQQVTLRCSSQSGHNTVSWYQQALGQGPQFIFQYYREEENGRGNFPPRFSGLQFPNYSSELNVNALELDDSALYLCASSPPGQNYGYTFGSGTRLTVV.

This CDR3 is CASSHSGGTTDTQYF. The CDR3 DNA reads as TGTGCCAGCAGCCACTCGGGGGGAACCACAGATACGCAGTATTTT. The chain recombines TRBV5-8 with TRBJ2-3; 7 nucleotides match TRBD2. Per germline, CDR1 SGHTS and CDR2 YDEGEE. Trimming cost V 4 bases and J 2 bases; bases outside gene matches: 7. The CDR3 has 15 residues. The complete variable domain, with remaining parts taken from reference TRBV5-8 and TRBJ2-3, reads EAGVTQSPTHLIKTRGQQATLRCSPISGHTSVYWYQQALGLGLQFLLWYDEGEERNRGNFPPRFSGRQFPNYSSELNVNALELEDSALYLCASSHSGGTTDTQYFGPGTRLTVL.

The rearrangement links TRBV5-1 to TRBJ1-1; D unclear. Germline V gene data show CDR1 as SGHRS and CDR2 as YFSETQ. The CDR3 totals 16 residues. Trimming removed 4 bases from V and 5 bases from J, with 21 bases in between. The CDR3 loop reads CASSPDPGLPRTEAFF. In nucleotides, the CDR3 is TGCGCCAGCAGCCCAGATCCCGGACTCCCCCGGACTGAAGCTTTCTTT.

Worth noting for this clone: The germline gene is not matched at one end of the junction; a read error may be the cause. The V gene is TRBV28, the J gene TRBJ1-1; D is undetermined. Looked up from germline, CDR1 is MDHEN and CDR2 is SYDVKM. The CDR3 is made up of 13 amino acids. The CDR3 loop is CAGSLSFYTEAFF. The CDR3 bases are TGTGCCGGCAGTTTGTCTTTTTACACTGAAGCTTTCTTT.

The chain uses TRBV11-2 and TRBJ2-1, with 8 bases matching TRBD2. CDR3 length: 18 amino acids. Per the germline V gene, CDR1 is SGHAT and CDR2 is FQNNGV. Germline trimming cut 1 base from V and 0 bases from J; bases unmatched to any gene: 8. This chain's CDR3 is CASSLGATGTSSYNEQFF. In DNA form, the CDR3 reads TGTGCCAGCAGCTTAGGAGCAACCGGGACTAGCTCCTACAATGAGCAGTTCTTC.

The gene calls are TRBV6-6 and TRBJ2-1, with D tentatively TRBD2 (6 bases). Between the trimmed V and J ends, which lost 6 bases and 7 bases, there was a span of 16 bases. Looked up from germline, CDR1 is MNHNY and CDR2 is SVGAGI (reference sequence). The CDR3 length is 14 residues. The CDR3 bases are TGTGCCAGCAGCCCCGGGACTTTTGATAATGAGCAGTTCTTC. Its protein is CASSPGTFDNEQFF.

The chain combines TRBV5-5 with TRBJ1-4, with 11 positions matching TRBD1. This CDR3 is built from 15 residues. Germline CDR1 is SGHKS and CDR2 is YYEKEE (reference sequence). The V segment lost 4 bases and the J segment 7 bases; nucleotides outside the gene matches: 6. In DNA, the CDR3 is TGTGCCAGCAGCATTCCGGGACAGGGGGTTGAAAAACTGTTTTTT. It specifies CASSIPGQGVEKLFF.

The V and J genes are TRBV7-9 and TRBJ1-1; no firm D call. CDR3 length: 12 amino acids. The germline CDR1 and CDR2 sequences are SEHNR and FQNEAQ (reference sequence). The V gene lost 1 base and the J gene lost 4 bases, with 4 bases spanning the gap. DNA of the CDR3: TGTGCCAGCAGCTTAGACGGCACTGAAGCTTTCTTT. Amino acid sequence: CASSLDGTEAFF.

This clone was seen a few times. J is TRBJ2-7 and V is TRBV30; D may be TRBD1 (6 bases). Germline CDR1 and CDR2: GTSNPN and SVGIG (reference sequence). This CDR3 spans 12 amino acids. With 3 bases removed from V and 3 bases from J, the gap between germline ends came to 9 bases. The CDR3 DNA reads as TGTGCCTGGAGCGAGACAGGCTACGAGCAGTACTTC. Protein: CAWSETGYEQYF.